This is a list of T cell receptor beta chains from one sample in a study of CD8 T cells in ankylosing spondylitis. TCRdb redid the calling of the 5' RACE reads with MiXCR, one entry per CDR3 protein. The table lists approximately 190,000 distinct CDR3 sequences, 10% to 15% of them singletons, with approximately 10% in the top ten. Sequenced input: blood, either unsorted or a sorted T cell fraction (not recorded which). Source of these receptors: a female donor with ankylosing spondylitis or in good health (not recorded which). The CDR3 runs from the conserved cysteine through the conserved F or W. A D gene is named only where the DNA matches it firmly. Size tells how often a clone was seen (once, few, many) or the class of an expanded clone, and some rows leave it out.

d_gene	v_gene	abundance	j_gene	CDR3nt	CDR3aa
-	TRBV24-1	many	TRBJ2-5	TGTGCCACCAGTGACCCACGCCAGATGCAAGAGACCCAGTACTTC	CATSDPRQMQETQYF
-	TRBV20-1	few	TRBJ2-7	TGCAGTGCTCCCGGGGGACAGACATCCTACGAGCAGTACTTC	CSAPGGQTSYEQYF
-	TRBV15	many	TRBJ2-5	TGTGCCACCAGCAGAGGACAAACCGACGCAGAGACCCAGTACTTC	CATSRGQTDAETQYF
-	TRBV12-3/TRBV12-4	many	TRBJ1-3	TGTGCCAGCAGGTCGATTAACTCTGGAAACACCATATATTTT	CASRSINSGNTIYF
-	TRBV3-1	many	TRBJ2-5	TGTGCCAGCAGCCAAGAAGGCCGGCGAGAGACCCAGTACTTC	CASSQEGRRETQYF
-	TRBV20-1	many	TRBJ1-5	TGCAGTGCGCACAATCGTGGTCAGCCCCAGCATTTT	CSAHNRGQPQHF
-	TRBV18	few	TRBJ2-7	TGTGCCAGCTCACCAAGTCAGACCTACGAGCAGTACTTC	CASSPSQTYEQYF
-	TRBV7-9	many	TRBJ1-2	TGTGCCATATACCTGCAGGTGGGACCGAACTATGGCTACACCTTC	CAIYLQVGPNYGYTF
-	TRBV12-3/TRBV12-4	many	TRBJ1-2	TGTGCCAGCAGCCGAGGGGTTGGCTACACCTTC	CASSRGVGYTF
TRBD2	TRBV29-1	many	TRBJ2-3	TGCAGCGGGGGACTAGCGGGAGTTACAGATACGCAGTATTTT	CSGGLAGVTDTQYF
TRBD1	TRBV28	many	TRBJ2-2	TGTGCCAGCAGTTTATTACAGGGGAACGGGGAGCTGTTTTTT	CASSLLQGNGELFF
-	TRBV5-1	many	TRBJ1-1	TGCGCCAGCAGTCCAGGAGTTCTATCTATGAACACTGAAGCTTTCTTT	CASSPGVLSMNTEAFF
-	TRBV5-6	many	TRBJ1-4	TGTGCCAGCAGCTTGGTGTCCAGCGCCGAAGAAAAACTGTTTTTT	CASSLVSSAEEKLFF
TRBD2	TRBV7-2	few	TRBJ2-7	TGTGCCAGCAGCTTTGGCGGGAGAAAGTCCTACGAGCAGTACTTC	CASSFGGRKSYEQYF
-	TRBV7-2	-	TRBJ1-4	TGTGCCAGCAGGGCGGTGGGGACAAGACCTAATGAAAAACTGTTTTTT	CASRAVGTRPNEKLFF
-	TRBV7-9	many	TRBJ2-4	TGTGCCAGCAGCGAAGAAAACATTCAGTACTTC	CASSEENIQYF
TRBD1	TRBV20-1	few	TRBJ1-2	TGCAGTGCTCCAGGGGGGGGTTATGGCTACACCTTC	CSAPGGGYGYTF
TRBD1	TRBV12-3/TRBV12-4	many	TRBJ1-2	TGTGCCAGCAGTTCCCGGGACAGGGCTGGCTACACCTTC	CASSSRDRAGYTF
-	TRBV6-5	few	TRBJ1-2	TGTGCCAGCAGTTACAATTTGGGGTCCGGACCTTTGCCAAACTATGGCTACACCTTC	CASSYNLGSGPLPNYGYTF
-	TRBV4-2	few	TRBJ2-1	TGTGCCAGCAGCCAAGATCCGGGCCTAGCACATGGGCGAAACAATGAGCAGTTCTTC	CASSQDPGLAHGRNNEQFF
TRBD2	TRBV4-3	many	TRBJ2-1	TGCGCCAGCAGCCAAATAGCGGGAGGTAACAATGAGCAGTTCTTC	CASSQIAGGNNEQFF
-	TRBV11-2	-	TRBJ2-5	TGTGCCAGCAGCTCGTCAGGGGCCCAAGAGACCCAGTACTTC	CASSSSGAQETQYF
-	TRBV7-6	many	TRBJ2-3	TGTGCCAGCAGCTTAGATTCCGAGGATACGCAGTATTTT	CASSLDSEDTQYF
-	TRBV7-2	many	TRBJ2-7	TGTGCCAGCAGCAGAGGACAGGCGGGAGAGCAGTACTTC	CASSRGQAGEQYF
TRBD1	TRBV5-1	many	TRBJ2-1	TGCGCCAGCAGCCCTCTTCCGGGACAGGGGGTGGATGAGCAGTTCTTC	CASSPLPGQGVDEQFF
-	TRBV4-2	few	TRBJ2-1	TGTGCCAGCAGCCAAGAGCCTCAGGTCTCCTACAATGAGCAGTTCTTC	CASSQEPQVSYNEQFF
TRBD2	TRBV12-3/TRBV12-4	many	TRBJ2-3	TGTGCCAGCAGCGACATAGCGGGAGGGGAATCCGATACGCAGTATTTT	CASSDIAGGESDTQYF
-	TRBV7-2	many	TRBJ2-2	TGTGCCAGCAGCTTAGGCAGGGGCTACACCGGGGAGCTGTTTTTT	CASSLGRGYTGELFF
-	TRBV5-1	many	TRBJ2-5	TGCGCCAGCAGCTTGGGACAGATCCAAGAGACCCAGTACTTC	CASSLGQIQETQYF
TRBD2	TRBV4-2	many	TRBJ2-2	TGTGCCAGCAGCCAAGAAGGGGCGATAGCGGGAGGAGCCGGGGAGCTGTTTTTT	CASSQEGAIAGGAGELFF
TRBD2	TRBV11-2	many	TRBJ2-3	TGTGCCAGCAGCTTTGACGCTAGCGGGAGAACGTATTTT	CASSFDASGRTYF
-	TRBV9	many	TRBJ1-2	TGTGCCAGCAGCGCCTTGGGTATTTCGAGCTATGGCTACACCTTC	CASSALGISSYGYTF
-	TRBV20-1	-	TRBJ2-2	TGCTGTGCTAGAGATGGGAGGACACCCTCGAACACCGGGGAGCTGTTTTTT	CCARDGRTPSNTGELFF
-	TRBV7-9	-	TRBJ2-3	TGTGCCAGCAGCTTAATCGGACAGTATTTT	CASSLIGQYF
-	TRBV19	few	TRBJ2-5	TGTGCCAGTAGTATAATTGCTTCAAAAGAGACCCAGTACTTC	CASSIIASKETQYF
TRBD1	TRBV29-1	many	TRBJ2-5	TGCAGCATCCGACAGGGGCGGGAGACCCAGTACTTC	CSIRQGRETQYF
-	TRBV20-1	many	TRBJ1-2	TGCAGTGCTAGTCCGGCCTCCGGGTATGGCTACACCTTC	CSASPASGYGYTF
TRBD2	TRBV27	few	TRBJ2-7	TGTGCCAGCAGTTTATCGATTGGTAGCGGGAGGAGCGAGCAGTACTTC	CASSLSIGSGRSEQYF
-	TRBV14	many	TRBJ2-5	TGTGCCAGCAGCTTGGGCGGACTCCTCTCTCCCGACGAAGAGACCCAGTACTTC	CASSLGGLLSPDEETQYF
-	TRBV6-6	many	TRBJ1-4	TGTGCCAGCCGGGGGGTTGGTGAAAAACTGTTTTTT	CASRGVGEKLFF
TRBD2	TRBV11-3	many	TRBJ2-3	TGTGCCAGCAGCTGGGGGGGAGGCGCAGATACGCAGTATTTT	CASSWGGGADTQYF
-	TRBV10-3	many	TRBJ1-5	TGTGCCATCAGTGATCCGAGTCAGCCCCAGCATTTT	CAISDPSQPQHF
-	TRBV7-2	-	TRBJ2-1	TGTGCCAGCAGCGAGGGGTGGAATTACAATGAGCAGTTCTTC	CASSEGWNYNEQFF
TRBD2	TRBV20-1	-	TRBJ2-1	TGCAGTGCTAGAGGCCATGGCGCGGGAGGTTCCGTCGACAATGAGCAGTTCTTC	CSARGHGAGGSVDNEQFF
-	TRBV3-1	few	TRBJ1-1	TGTGCCAGCAGTTTCCGCCCCGGGGACACTGAAGCTTTCTTT	CASSFRPGDTEAFF
-	TRBV7-9	few	TRBJ2-6	TGTGCCAGCAGCTTACGGGTTTCTGGGGCCAACGTCCTGACTTTC	CASSLRVSGANVLTF
-	TRBV7-2	many	TRBJ1-2	TGTGCCAGCAGCTTAGATGGAGCGAGCGTCTATGGCTACACCTTC	CASSLDGASVYGYTF
-	TRBV5-1	many	TRBJ2-2	TGCGCCAGCAGCAGCACTGACGGCGGGGAGCTGTTTTTT	CASSSTDGGELFF